This T cell receptor beta chain was sequenced during a study of cytomegalovirus exposure and HLA in healthy donors. Whole-study findings and limits: Researchers counted around 160 TCR beta chains as cytomegalovirus-associated.

The primer mix had 60 Vbeta and 13 Jbeta primers. The method was immunoSEQ multiplex PCR; TCRdb's version includes in-frame clones alone and lacks a portion of them. The sample lists about 120,000 clones; roughly 80% were seen once. A remark on this clone: The antigen is undetermined.

Sequencing input: PBMCs. The TCR was taken from a female donor in good health and CMV-seropositive.

The chain's CDR3 is CASSQTGPDTQYF. In DNA, the CDR3 is TGTGCCAGCAGTCAGACAGGCCCAGATACGCAGTATTTT. This sequence joins TRBV6-5 and TRBJ2-3, with D possibly being TRBD1 (6 bases). Germline V gene data show CDR1 as MNHEY and CDR2 as SVGAGI. CDR3 length: 13 residues. Trimming took off 5 bases at V and 4 bases at J, with 10 bases between the two ends.